This T cell receptor beta chain appears in the sequencing data of a study of T cell clonality in common variable immunodeficiency. Caucasian heritage predominated among both patients and controls. This clone has ten or more counts. As yet, its antigen is unknown. The CDR3 is cut off 3 residues early in the read; its end comes from the germline J gene. Regarding the study as a whole: TCRbeta clonality was increased in CVID versus healthy controls. Shared TCRbeta clones were fewer between CVID subjects than controls.

Control and CVID samples contributed equal amounts of genomic DNA. The protocol was immunoSEQ multiplex PCR, while the TCRdb copy is restricted to in-frame clones and leaves out a portion. This repertoire holds roughly 70,000 clones, and none appear only once. The V gene lost 6 bases and the J gene lost 4 bases, with 12 bases spanning the gap. CDR1 SEHNR and CDR2 FQNEAQ come from the germline V gene (reference sequence). This CDR3 contains 13 residues. Material: peripheral blood mononuclear cells. The chain uses TRBV7-9 and TRBJ1-1; D gene ambiguous. This clonotype was sampled from a person aged 18 to 75 in good health. The sequenced part of the CDR3 DNA is TGTGCCAGCAGTATTACTTCAGGCACTGAA. Protein sequence: CASSITSGTE. The whole CDR3 protein reads CASSITSGTEAFF.